The next 7 T cell receptor beta chains were all read from a single sample in a study of molecular identifiers for immune sequencing clone quantification. From the PCR reads, TCRdb called clonotypes with MiXCR, one entry per CDR3 protein. The sample lists some 590,000 distinct CDR3 sequences; around 25% were seen once. The sample was naive CD8+ T cells from blood, with Jurkat cell RNA spiked in. Subset given: FACS-sorted CD8+CD4-CCR7+CD45RA+ naive T cells. Receptor source: a human donor in good health. Some libraries in this study had Jurkat cell RNA spiked in.

The chain employs TRBV9 and TRBJ2-1, with a tentative D call TRBD2 (5 bases). V lost 0 bases, J lost 5 bases, and 12 bases lay in between. The CDR3 has 15 residues. Germline CDR1 reads SGDLS; CDR2 reads YYNGEE. The CDR3 DNA reads TGTGCCAGCAGCGTAGAGGCGGGCCTTCACAATGAGCAGTTCTTC. Its translation is CASSVEAGLHNEQFF. Variable domain in full (rest from reference TRBV9 and TRBJ2-1): DSGVTQTPKHLITATGQRVTLRCSPRSGDLSVYWYQQSLDQGLQFLIQYYNGEERAKGNILERFSAQQFPDLHSELNLSSLELGDSALYFCASSVEAGLHNEQFFGPGTRLTVL.

The chain employs TRBV5-3 and TRBJ1-1; TRBD1 is a possible D gene (5 bases). TRBV5-3 is designated an ORF whose function remains uncertain. Trimming cost V 8 bases and J 4 bases, with 18 bases left between them. The CDR3 length is 14 residues. CDR3 in amino acids: CASKGVGGSTEAFF. DNA for the CDR3: TGTGCCAGCAAAGGGGTCGGGGGGAGCACTGAAGCTTTCTTT.

The table lists this clonotype with a few counts. This chain connects TRBV20-1 to TRBJ2-7; D ambiguous. Trimming cost V 3 bases and J 8 bases, with 14 bases left between them. The germline gives CDR1 DFQATT, CDR2 SNEGSKA (reference sequence). The CDR3 is 12 residues long. CDR3 DNA: TGCAGTGCTAGTGATCTAGATCTTCAGCAGTACTTC. Its translation: CSASDLDLQQYF.

This clonotype appeared many times. The chain has TRBV28 and TRBJ1-2; tentative D call: TRBD1 (6 bases). The CDR3 covers 16 residues. The germline V gene encodes CDR1 MDHEN and CDR2 SYDVKM. V lost 2 bases and J 0 bases, leaving 13 bases between the germline ends. CDR3 coding DNA: TGTGCCAGCAGTTTAATCACAGGGCAATCTAACTATGGCTACACCTTC. This encodes CASSLITGQSNYGYTF.

The table lists this clonotype with a few counts. This chain uses TRBV7-3 with TRBJ2-1; 10 positions match TRBD2. Trimming cost V 1 base and J 2 bases; bases outside gene matches: 8. Germline CDR1 reads SGHTA; CDR2 reads FQGTGA. CDR3 size: 18 residues. CDR3 nucleotide sequence: TGTGCCAGCAGCTTAATGGCTAGCGGGAGTGCAACCTACAATGAGCAGTTCTTC. Its translation is CASSLMASGSATYNEQFF.

V and J are TRBV21-1 and TRBJ2-6; TRBD1 is the table's D call, not checked against the DNA. TRBV21-1 is flagged as a pseudogene. The CDR3 loop spans 19 amino acids. The CDR3 is CASSKEGARPGRWANVLTF. The CDR3 DNA sequence: TGTGCCAGCAGCAAAGAAGGGGCACGCCCTGGTCGCTGGGCCAACGTCCTGACTTTC.

This clonotype was picked up a small number of times. The chain joins TRBV5-4 to TRBJ2-3; TRBD1 aligns across 9 bases. This CDR3 spans 14 amino acids. Germline CDR1 reads SGHNT; CDR2 reads YYREEE (reference sequence). The J segment lost 4 bases and the V segment lost 3 bases, leaving 3 bases of the junction unmatched. The CDR3 DNA follows: TGTGCCAGCAGCTCGGGACAGGGACCAGATACGCAGTATTTT. Encoded protein: CASSSGQGPDTQYF.